These T cell receptor beta chains were read from a single sample in a study of blood T cell repertoires in COVID-19. Profiling relied on immunoSEQ multiplex PCR, and the TCRdb table lists in-frame clones only, not all of them. Seen here are tens of thousands of clones, 70% to 90% observed once, and the top ten hold around 1.5%. Material for sequencing was peripheral blood. These receptors originate from a man in his sixties with acute or convalescent COVID-19. CDR3s include the opening cysteine and the closing phenylalanine or tryptophan. D genes are given only for firm matches. Expanded clones get a size class; other rows say once, few or many, or leave the size out.

size,J,V,D,DNA,CDR3
-,TRBJ1-5,TRBV28,-,TGTGCCAGCAGCCCACAACAGGGTGGCAATCAGCCCCAGCATTTT,CASSPQQGGNQPQHF
-,TRBJ2-7,TRBV20-1,TRBD2,TGCAGTGCCAGTTCAGGGTCTAGCGGGACGTACGAGCAGTACTTC,CSASSGSSGTYEQYF
-,TRBJ2-1,TRBV7-9,TRBD2,TGTGCCAGCAGCTTGGTCGGGAGGGGGAGCAATGAGCAGTTCTTC,CASSLVGRGSNEQFF
-,TRBJ2-1,TRBV5-1,TRBD2,TGCGCCAGCAGCGCTGGACTAGCAGTAGATGAGCAGTTCTTC,CASSAGLAVDEQFF
-,TRBJ2-3,TRBV3-1/TRBV3-2,TRBD2,TGTGCCAGCAGCCAACGAGGACTAGCGGGCACAGATACGCAGTATTTT,CASSQRGLAGTDTQYF
-,TRBJ2-1,TRBV4-1,TRBD2,TGCGCCAGCAGCCAAGATAGCGGGAGGGTCGGGAATGAGCAGTTCTTC,CASSQDSGRVGNEQFF
-,TRBJ1-5,TRBV18,-,TGTGCCAGCTCAGAATCAGGGGACGTGAAGCCCCAGCATTTT,CASSESGDVKPQHF
-,TRBJ2-1,TRBV28,TRBD1,TGTGCCAGCAGTTTCTTAGGACCGGGACAGGGGAACAATGAGCAGTTCTTC,CASSFLGPGQGNNEQFF
-,TRBJ2-7,TRBV2,TRBD1,TGTGCCAGCAAAACCGACAGGGCTATCTCCTACGAGCAGTACTTC,CASKTDRAISYEQYF
-,TRBJ1-2,TRBV11-2,-,TGTGCCAGCAGCTTAGGAGATGGCTACACCTTC,CASSLGDGYTF
once,TRBJ2-2,TRBV30,TRBD1,TGTGCCTCAAGGACAGGGGGCCCCGGGGAGCTGTTTTTT,CASRTGGPGELFF
-,TRBJ1-1,TRBV9,-,TGTGCCAGCAGCGTAGGGCCAGAGAACACTGAAGCTTTCTTT,CASSVGPENTEAFF
-,TRBJ2-3,TRBV20-1,-,TGCAGTGCTAGTCCTAGTGGGTCAGATACGCAGTATTTT,CSASPSGSDTQYF
-,TRBJ1-1,TRBV11-2,TRBD1,TGTGCCAGCAGCTCGACAGGGTTTAACACTGAAGCTTTCTTT,CASSSTGFNTEAFF
-,TRBJ2-3,TRBV5-6,TRBD2,TGTGCCAGCAGCTCACCACTGTCGGGAGGGTTAGATACGCAGTATTTT,CASSSPLSGGLDTQYF